This T cell receptor beta chain came from a study of OX40 agonist ivuxolimab in advanced cancers. Overall study findings and caveats: Low normalized clonal expansion also occurred in some nonresponding patients. It was not determined which antigens were specifically recognized by the peripheral T cells that had undergone clonal expansion.

Autoimmune disease history or systemic immunosuppression led to patient exclusion. Blood draws occurred at baseline, cycle 4 day 1, and cycle 7 day 1. Using immunoSEQ multiplex PCR, the repertoire was profiled, and TCRdb retains in-frame clones only, with some absent. The sample lists tens of thousands of clones, around 85% occurring once. Trimming removed 1 base at V and 2 bases at J, with 3 bases between. CDR1 and CDR2 from the germline V gene are MDHEN and SYDVKM. The length of the CDR3 is 13 residues. This clone was counted a single time. No antigen is known for it. The source was CD4+ or CD8+ T cells sorted from blood, collected in a trial of the OX40 agonist ivuxolimab. This TCR came from an adult with an advanced solid tumor such as melanoma, head and neck, liver or kidney cancer. This chain uses TRBV28 with TRBJ1-3, with D uncertain. The CDR3 nucleotides read TGTGCCAGCAGTTTATACACTGGAAACACCATATATTTT. Amino acid sequence: CASSLYTGNTIYF.